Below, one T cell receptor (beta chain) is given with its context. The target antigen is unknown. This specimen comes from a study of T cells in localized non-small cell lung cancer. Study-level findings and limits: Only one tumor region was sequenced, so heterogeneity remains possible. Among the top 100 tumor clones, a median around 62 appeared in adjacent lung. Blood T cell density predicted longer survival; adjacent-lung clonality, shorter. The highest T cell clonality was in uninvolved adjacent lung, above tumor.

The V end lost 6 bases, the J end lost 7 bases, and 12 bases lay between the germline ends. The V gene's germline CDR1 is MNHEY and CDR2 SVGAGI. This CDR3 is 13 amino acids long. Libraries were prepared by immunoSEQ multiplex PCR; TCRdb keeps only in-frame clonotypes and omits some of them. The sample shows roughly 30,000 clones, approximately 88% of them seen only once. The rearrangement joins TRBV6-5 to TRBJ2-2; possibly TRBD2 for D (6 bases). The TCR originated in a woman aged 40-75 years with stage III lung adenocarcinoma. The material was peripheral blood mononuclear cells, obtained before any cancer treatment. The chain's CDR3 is CASSLLAIGELFF. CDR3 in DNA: TGTGCCAGCAGCCTACTAGCTATCGGGGAGCTGTTTTTT.